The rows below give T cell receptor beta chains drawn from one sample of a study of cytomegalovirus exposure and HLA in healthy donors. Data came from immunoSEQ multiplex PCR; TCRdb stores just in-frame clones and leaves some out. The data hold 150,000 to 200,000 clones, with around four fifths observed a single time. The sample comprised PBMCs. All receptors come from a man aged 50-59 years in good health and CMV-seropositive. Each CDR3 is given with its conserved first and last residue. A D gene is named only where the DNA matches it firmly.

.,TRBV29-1,CSGQNTGELFF
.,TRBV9,CASSVGGQGGNEQYF
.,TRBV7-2,CASSLGRNRPLHF
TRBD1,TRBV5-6,CASSFPLGTGEYEQYF
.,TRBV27,CASSLSTGDTYNSPLHF
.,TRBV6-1,CASSDPGQPGTGYTF
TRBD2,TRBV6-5,CASSYELAGGLETQYF
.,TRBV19,CASSTTVNTEAFF
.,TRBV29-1,CSVLFFEGTSTNEKLFF
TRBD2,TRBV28,CASSLFPWTSGDYNEQFF
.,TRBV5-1,CASSPDGQFYTEAFF
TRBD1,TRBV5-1,CASSLGQGRGEQYF
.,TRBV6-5,CASSSSWTLSEKLFF
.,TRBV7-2,CASSSGLSQFF
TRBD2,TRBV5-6,CASSMTSEGGSEQFF
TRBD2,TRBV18,CASSQSGRGSHEQFF
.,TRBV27,CASSLGQNEQFF
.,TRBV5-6,CASNSGLSGYTF
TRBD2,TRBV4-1,CASSQGEGTPYNEQFF
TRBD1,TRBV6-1,CASSDDRVVAVSQYF
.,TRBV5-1,CASSMGTGSSYNEQFF
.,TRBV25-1,CASSEYRDTGELFF
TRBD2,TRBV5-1,CASSLGQRGGQETQYF
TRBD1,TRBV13,CASSLSEGQIHSGANVLTF
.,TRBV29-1,CSVGSPDGYTF
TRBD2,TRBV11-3,CASSPGLAGVQETQYF
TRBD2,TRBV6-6,CASSEGLAENYEQYF
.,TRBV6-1,CASRGWDKPHF
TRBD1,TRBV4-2,CASSQSWTNPGGEQFF
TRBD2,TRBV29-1,CSVRGGRLSYEQYF
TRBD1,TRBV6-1,CASSRDRGNYGYTF
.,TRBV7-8,CASSFAQVSYEQYF
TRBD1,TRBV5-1,CASSSGQVLKNTEAFF
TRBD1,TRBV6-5,CASSTPDRGYTQYF
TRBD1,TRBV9,CASSPNPGQGTYEQYF
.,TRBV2,CASSVQGGQPQHF
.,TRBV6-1,CASSWIRGTDTQYF
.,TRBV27,CASSLSYVSPLGYTF
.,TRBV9,CASSPGRSSGNTIYF
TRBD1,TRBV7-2,CASSAGQGPHEQYF
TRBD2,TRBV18,CASSPPLAGASYNEQFF
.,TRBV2,CASSPTGNSNQPQHF
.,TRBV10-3,CAIRETVDYGYTF
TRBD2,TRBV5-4,CASNLLAGGPGSRRNEQFF
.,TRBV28,CASSPLAESYGYTF
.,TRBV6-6,CASSPPGYSNQPQHF
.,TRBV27,CASSLSNSAQETQYF
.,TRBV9,CASSVDLGPSGNTIYF
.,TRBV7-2,CASSLARAGTDTQYF
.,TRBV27,CASSPEPGTYTDTQYF
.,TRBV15,CATSRDRAGTYEQYF
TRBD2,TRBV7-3,CASSLSGSTDTQYF
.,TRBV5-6,CASSSIQGWGRNQPQHF
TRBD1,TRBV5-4,CASSSDRGQSGYTF